This T cell receptor beta chain was captured by sequencing in a study of T cells after yellow fever vaccination. TCRdb reanalysed the 5' RACE reads using MiXCR and keeps one entry per CDR3 protein. Seen here are hundreds of thousands of distinct CDR3 sequences, 8% to 9.5% observed once, and the top ten hold about 16%. Points from the study as a whole: The appearance of a small share of clonotypes in both CD4 and CD8 compartments was observed.

The CDR3 length is 14 residues. Trimming removed 6 bases from V and 3 bases from J, with 14 bases in between. The germline gives CDR1 MDHEN, CDR2 SYDVKM. This clonotype has only a few counts. Its antigen is not known. This sequence originates from a man younger than 30 who received the YFV17D yellow fever vaccine. The chain links TRBV28 to TRBJ2-5; D not certain. This material consisted of PBMCs, taken 45 days after the first yellow fever vaccination. CDR3 in DNA: TGTGCCAGCAGCCTATCCACATTGGAAGAGACCCAGTACTTC. Its protein product is CASSLSTLEETQYF.